The clone carrying this T cell receptor (beta chain) was seen ten or more times. Unmatched junction bases numbered 1, after V lost 5 bases and J lost 5 bases. This CDR3 spans 12 amino acids. This sample stems from a study of T cells after yellow fever vaccination. Each CDR3 protein gets one entry after TCRdb re-called the 5' RACE reads with MiXCR. The sample consists of 100,000 to 150,000 distinct CDR3 sequences, around 7.7% of them appearing once. The J gene is TRBJ2-5, the V gene TRBV12-3 or TRBV12-4; 8 bases match TRBD1. This TCR was sampled from a man between 18 and 35 years old who received the YFV17D yellow fever vaccine. The specimen was CD4+ T cells sorted from PBMCs, collected 10 to 11 days after the first yellow fever vaccination. The CDR3: CASSQGAETQYF. DNA of the CDR3: TGTGCCAGCAGTCAGGGGGCCGAGACCCAGTACTTC.